These 5 T cell receptor beta chains originate from one sample sequenced in a study of technical replicates of blood from a handful of donors. The table came from immunoSEQ multiplex PCR; TCRdb's copy has only in-frame clones and leaves some out. Among tens of thousands of clones, approximately 88% were seen once, and the ten largest hold around 5%. The sample comprised PBMCs. These receptors came from a human donor in good health. Some clones in this sample may be carry-over from other donors' samples.

The rearrangement joins TRBV6-5 to TRBJ1-3; the D gene is possibly TRBD1 (6 bases). The CDR3 consists of 15 residues. Trimming removed 8 bases from V and 1 base from J, with 15 bases in between. The V gene's germline CDR1 is MNHEY and CDR2 SVGAGI. DNA of the CDR3: TGTGCCAGCGGGGCGGGGGGCGCTTCTGGAAACACCATATATTTT. Amino acids: CASGAGGASGNTIYF.

This clone was detected once. The CDR3 here is CAWRQAHYNEQFF. In DNA, the CDR3 is TGTGCCTGGAGGCAGGCTCACTACAATGAGCAGTTCTTC. The gene calls are TRBV30 and TRBJ2-1; no definite D call. This CDR3 comprises 13 residues. Germline CDR1 reads GTSNPN; CDR2 reads SVGIG (reference sequence). Trimming took off 3 bases at V and 3 bases at J, with 9 bases between the two ends.

The gene calls are TRBV19 and TRBJ1-1; TRBD1 matches 12 bases. Per germline, CDR1 LNHDA and CDR2 SQIVND (reference sequence). The CDR3 loop spans 16 amino acids. V gave up 6 bases and J gave up 3 bases; unmatched junction bases: 8. CDR3 in DNA: TGTGCCAGTAGGGCGGGGGACAGGGGGCAGGACACTGAAGCTTTCTTT. Translating it yields CASRAGDRGQDTEAFF.

This sequence joins TRBV19 and TRBJ2-5; 7 nucleotides align to TRBD2. Germline V gene sequence: CDR1 LNHDA, CDR2 SQIVND (reference sequence). The CDR3 covers 16 residues. The V and J ends lost 3 bases and 2 bases, in that order; junction bases with no gene match: 9. The DNA of the CDR3 is TGTGCCAGTAGTATCGGTGGCGCGGGGGAACAAGAGACCCAGTACTTC. Protein sequence: CASSIGGAGEQETQYF.

V and J are TRBV9 and TRBJ2-3; TRBD2 agrees at 7 bases. Trimming cost V 4 bases and J 1 base; bases outside gene matches: 0. Per germline, CDR1 SGDLS and CDR2 YYNGEE. This CDR3 spans 13 amino acids. CDR3 coding DNA: TGTGCCAGCAGCCGGGAGGGCACAGATACGCAGTATTTT. This codes for CASSREGTDTQYF.